The 24 T cell receptor beta chains given below trace back to one sample, sequenced in a study of T-cell memory formation after mild COVID-19. TCRdb independently ran MiXCR on the 5' RACE reads; one entry per CDR3 protein. The sample has tens of thousands of distinct CDR3 sequences, about 13% seen once. Sequenced sample: PBMCs or a T cell subset sorted from them (not recorded which). Source of these receptors: an adult woman who had mild COVID-19 (a few samples of this study predate the infection). Cell type and time point are not known.

This clonotype appeared a few times. CDR3 sequence (DNA): TGTGCCAGCAGCTCTGGGACGGGGAGCAATCAGCCCCAGCATTTT. Translating it yields CASSSGTGSNQPQHF. The rearrangement links TRBV7-9 to TRBJ1-5, with D possibly being TRBD1 (5 bases). V lost 4 bases to trimming and J lost 1 base, with 11 bases between them. The CDR3 length is 15 residues. Germline V gives CDR1 SEHNR, CDR2 FQNEAQ (reference sequence).

The gene calls are TRBV7-9 and TRBJ2-2; 8 bases agree with TRBD1. V lost 5 bases and J lost 6; bases outside the gene matches: 5. Per germline, CDR1 SEHNR and CDR2 FQNEAQ (reference sequence). The CDR3 has 14 amino acids. DNA for the CDR3: TGTGCCAGCAGCCGCCAGGGGGCTGCCGGGGAGCTGTTTTTT. Translated: CASSRQGAAGELFF.

The chain recombines TRBV7-8 with TRBJ2-7; 8 nucleotides match TRBD1. V was clipped by 3 bases and J by 7 bases; unmatched bases: 11. Germline assignment: CDR1 SGHVS and CDR2 FQNEAQ. This CDR3 has 15 residues. The CDR3 coding sequence is TGTGCCAGCAGCTTGAGGACAGGGCCAGGGGGGGAGCAGTACTTC. This encodes CASSLRTGPGGEQYF.

This clonotype was detected only a few times. The rearrangement joins TRBV3-1 to TRBJ2-3; D gene unclear. The germline CDR1 and CDR2 sequences are LGHDT and YNNKEL (reference sequence). The germline V and J ends were trimmed by 1 base and 2 bases, with 10 bases remaining between them. The CDR3 runs 15 residues. In DNA, the CDR3 is TGTGCCAGCAGCCAAGGATATGGCCCCACAGATACGCAGTATTTT. Translating it yields CASSQGYGPTDTQYF.

Only a few counts were recorded for this clonotype. V usage is TRBV6-1 and J usage is TRBJ1-5, with D possibly TRBD1 on 5 matching bases. CDR1 and CDR2 (germline): MNHNS, SASEGT. The CDR3 extends over 15 amino acids. The V gene lost 4 bases and the J gene lost 1 base, with 11 bases spanning the gap. The CDR3 bases are TGTGCCAGCAGTGTCGCCCGGGACAGCAATCAGCCCCAGCATTTT. It codes for CASSVARDSNQPQHF.

This clonotype came up a few times. The chain links TRBV7-3 to TRBJ2-1; D is possibly TRBD2 (7 bases). Germline values: CDR1 SGHTA, CDR2 FQGTGA. CDR3 length: 13 residues. Trimming removed 8 bases at V and 6 bases at J, with 14 bases between. The CDR3 nucleotides read TGTGCCAGCCGTGGGGGGGCCTCCAATGAGCAGTTCTTC. It translates to CASRGGASNEQFF.

This clonotype has only a few counts. The chain couples TRBV7-9 to TRBJ2-7; TRBD2 matches at 7 bases. J lost 0 bases, V lost 6 bases, and 8 bases had no gene match. CDR3 size: 15 residues. Germline CDR1 SEHNR, CDR2 FQNEAQ (reference sequence). CDR3 loop: CASRGGDPPSYEQYF. Written as DNA, the CDR3 is TGTGCCAGCAGGGGAGGGGACCCCCCCTCCTACGAGCAGTACTTC. The variable domain in full, with the rest retrieved from reference TRBV7-9 and TRBJ2-7, is DTGVSQNPRHKITKRGQNVTFRCDPISEHNRLYWYRQTLGQGPEFLTYFQNEAQLEKSRLLSDRFSAERPKGSFSTLEIQRTEQGDSAMYLCASRGGDPPSYEQYFGPGTRLTVT.

This clonotype was seen more than once but under ten times. V usage is TRBV7-2 and J usage is TRBJ2-7; D perhaps matches TRBD1 (6 bases). The length of the CDR3 is 15 residues. Per germline, CDR1 SGHTA and CDR2 FQGNSA. Trimming cost V 5 bases and J 4 bases, with 18 bases left between them. CDR3 bases: TGTGCCAGCAGCCCGTCTCTTGGGGGCGCATACGAGCAGTACTTC. Protein sequence: CASSPSLGGAYEQYF.

J is TRBJ2-3 and V is TRBV2; 8 bases line up with TRBD2. This CDR3 contains 18 residues. Unmatched junction bases numbered 10, after V lost 0 bases and J lost 2 bases. The V gene's germline CDR1 is SNHLY and CDR2 FYNNEI. The CDR3 here is CASSEAREGSGVTDTQYF. Here the CDR3 DNA reads TGTGCCAGCAGTGAAGCCCGGGAAGGTAGCGGGGTCACAGATACGCAGTATTTT.

This clonotype was seen a handful of times. The rearrangement joins TRBV19 to TRBJ1-1; 7 positions match TRBD1. The J segment lost 2 bases and the V segment lost 6 bases, leaving 3 bases of the junction unmatched. Germline CDR1 LNHDA, CDR2 SQIVND (reference sequence). The CDR3 is made up of 13 amino acids. The chain's CDR3 is CASSTGVNTEAFF. CDR3 nucleotides: TGTGCCAGTAGCACAGGGGTTAACACTGAAGCTTTCTTT.

A few counts support this clonotype. The gene calls are TRBV29-1 and TRBJ2-1; D tentatively fits TRBD1 or TRBD2 (6 bases each). The CDR3 contains 12 residues. With 2 bases removed from V and 7 bases from J, the gap between germline ends came to 9 bases. CDR1 and CDR2 (germline): SQVTM, ANQGSEA. CDR3 bases: TGCAGCGTTGAAAAGGGGGGTAATGAGCAGTTCTTC. Translation: CSVEKGGNEQFF.

This clonotype has a handful of counts. The rearrangement joins TRBV12-3 or TRBV12-4 to TRBJ2-3; 12 bases are shared with TRBD2. The V and J ends lost 4 bases and 0 bases, in that order; junction bases with no gene match: 5. CDR3 length equals 17 residues. CDR3 protein: CASSSLAGGTSTDTQYF. The CDR3 DNA reads TGTGCCAGCAGTTCTCTAGCGGGGGGGACCAGCACAGATACGCAGTATTTT.

The chain links TRBV7-9 to TRBJ2-7; possibly TRBD1 for D (6 bases). The germline gives CDR1 SEHNR, CDR2 FQNEAQ (reference sequence). The CDR3 covers 17 residues. Trimming shortened V by 5 bases and J by 5 bases, and 25 bases separated the two germline ends. The CDR3 is CASSLPQGTPREDEQYF. The CDR3 nucleotides are TGTGCCAGCAGCCTGCCTCAGGGGACACCACGTGAGGACGAGCAGTACTTC.

At least ten counts were recorded for this clonotype. The chain employs TRBV19 and TRBJ2-7; possibly TRBD2 for D (5 bases). V was shortened by 5 bases and J by 6 bases, with 20 bases between the two germline ends. CDR3 length: 15 amino acids. The germline gives CDR1 LNHDA, CDR2 SQIVND (reference sequence). The CDR3 DNA follows: TGTGCCAGTAGTTTTCGGGGTAGGTCCTTCTCCGAGCAGTACTTC. Translated: CASSFRGRSFSEQYF. Full variable domain (outside the CDR3, taken from reference TRBV19 and TRBJ2-7): DGGITQSPKYLFRKEGQNVTLSCEQNLNHDAMYWYRQDPGQGLRLIYYSQIVNDFQKGDIAEGYSVSREKKESFPLTVTSAQKNPTAFYLCASSFRGRSFSEQYFGPGTRLTVT.

V usage is TRBV5-1 and J usage is TRBJ2-7; D uncertain. The germline V gene encodes CDR1 SGHRS and CDR2 YFSETQ. The CDR3 is 14 amino acids. V shed 0 bases and J shed 0 bases, with 7 bases lying between them. CDR3 sequence reads: CASSLDPSSYEQYV. Here the CDR3 DNA reads TGCGCCAGCAGCTTGGATCCGAGCTCCTACGAGCAGTACGTC.

There are a few counts of this clonotype. This chain uses TRBV6-5 with TRBJ1-2, with D maybe TRBD1 (6 bases). V lost 9 bases, J lost 6 bases, and 17 bases lay in between. This CDR3 comprises 13 residues. In germline, CDR1 is MNHEY, CDR2 SVGAGI. As DNA, the CDR3 is TGTGCCAGTAGGACAGCCTCAAGGAATGGCTACACCTTC. It encodes CASRTASRNGYTF.

V is TRBV6-2 or TRBV6-3 and J is TRBJ2-5, with 8 bases fitting TRBD2. Germline V gives CDR1 MNHEY, CDR2 SVGEGT. The CDR3 has 14 amino acids. V lost 5 bases to trimming and J lost 5 bases; unmatched junction nucleotides: 7. CDR3 region: CASSRTSSQETQYF. The CDR3 DNA reads as TGTGCCAGCAGTCGGACTAGCTCTCAGGAGACCCAGTACTTC.

The chain carries TRBV7-8 and TRBJ1-1, with D perhaps matching TRBD1 (6 bases). Per the germline V gene, CDR1 is SGHVS and CDR2 is FQNEAQ. The CDR3 sequence is 17 residues long. With 2 bases removed from V and 4 bases from J, the gap between germline ends came to 20 bases. The CDR3 coding sequence is TGTGCCAGCAGCTTAAGTTTGTCCGGGGGGCCAGGCACTGAAGCTTTCTTT. Amino acid sequence: CASSLSLSGGPGTEAFF.

This clonotype has a handful of counts. The J gene is TRBJ2-3, the V gene TRBV15; D is perhaps TRBD1 or TRBD2 (6 bases each). The length of the CDR3 is 18 residues. The ends were cut back, 5 bases at V and 5 bases at J, with 26 bases in the middle. Per germline, CDR1 LNHNV and CDR2 YYDKDF (reference sequence). The CDR3 reads CATSQTVLEGGQGDTQYF. The CDR3 DNA reads TGTGCCACCAGCCAAACGGTTTTAGAGGGGGGCCAGGGAGATACGCAGTATTTT. Variable domain in full (rest from reference TRBV15 and TRBJ2-3): DAMVIQNPRYQVTQFGKPVTLSCSQTLNHNVMYWYQQKSSQAPKLLFHYYDKDFNNEADTPDNFQSRRPNTSFCFLDIRSPGLGDTAMYLCATSQTVLEGGQGDTQYFGPGTRLTVL.

This clonotype has just a few counts. The V call is TRBV18, the J call TRBJ2-1; TRBD1 might be the D (6 bases). V was shortened by 2 bases and J by 0 bases, with 11 bases between the two germline ends. The CDR3 consists of 16 residues. The germline V gene encodes CDR1 KGHSH and CDR2 LQKENI. CDR3 coding DNA: TGTGCCAGCTCACCAAGCGACAGGAGCTCCTACAATGAGCAGTTCTTC. Its protein is CASSPSDRSSYNEQFF. Full variable domain (outside the CDR3, taken from reference TRBV18 and TRBJ2-1): NAGVMQNPRHLVRRRGQEARLRCSPMKGHSHVYWYRQLPEEGLKFMVYLQKENIIDESGMPKERFSAEFPKEGPSILRIQQVVRGDSAAYFCASSPSDRSSYNEQFFGPGTRLTVL.

This chain joins TRBV7-9 and TRBJ1-1; 7 nucleotides align to TRBD1. Trimming removed 1 base from V and 8 bases from J; junction bases left unmatched: 7. The CDR3 covers 14 residues. Germline loops: CDR1 SEHNR, CDR2 FQNEAQ (reference sequence). In nucleotides, the CDR3 is TGTGCCAGCAGCTTAGTAGTCGACAGGGAAGAAGCTTTCTTT. It specifies CASSLVVDREEAFF. Filled out from reference TRBV7-9 and TRBJ1-1, the complete variable domain reads DTGVSQNPRHKITKRGQNVTFRCDPISEHNRLYWYRQTLGQGPEFLTYFQNEAQLEKSRLLSDRFSAERPKGSFSTLEIQRTEQGDSAMYLCASSLVVDREEAFFGQGTRLTVV.

V usage is TRBV11-2 and J usage is TRBJ2-3; D may be TRBD2 (5 bases). CDR1 SGHAT and CDR2 FQNNGV come from the germline V gene. CDR3 length: 16 amino acids. Trimming stripped 4 bases from V and 1 base from J, with 15 bases between. The CDR3 DNA sequence: TGTGCCAGCAGCTCTTCGAGGGCGGAGGGCACAGATACGCAGTATTTT. This gives the protein CASSSSRAEGTDTQYF.

J is TRBJ2-7 and V is TRBV29-1; no definite D call. The length of the CDR3 is 14 residues. Trimming took 6 bases from V and 6 from J, leaving 21 bases between them. The germline CDR1 and CDR2 sequences are SQVTM and ANQGSEA. CDR3 sequence: CSVEKSATVIEQYF. CDR3 nucleotides: TGCAGCGTCGAGAAGTCAGCCACAGTAATCGAGCAGTACTTC.

In this sample, this clonotype turned up many times. V is TRBV7-9 and J is TRBJ2-1, with 7 nucleotides matching TRBD1. V was pared by 2 bases and J by 7 bases, with 5 bases of the junction left unmatched. The CDR3 covers 14 residues. Germline-derived CDR1 and CDR2 are SEHNR and FQNEAQ (reference sequence). The CDR3 reads CASSLTGQENEQFF. The CDR3 DNA reads TGTGCCAGCAGCTTAACCGGACAGGAGAATGAGCAGTTCTTC.